These 16 T cell receptor beta chains were all obtained from the same sample, sequenced in a study of shared clonotypes between healthy human individuals. Measured with immunoSEQ multiplex PCR; TCRdb has only the in-frame clones, and not every one. The top ten hold roughly 0.13% of the sample, which has more than 2 million clones, 90% to 96% seen once. Sequenced material: naive CD4+ T cells sorted from blood. The subset was: CD45RA+ positively selected. The origin of the receptors is a man aged 18-30 years in good health.

The rearrangement links TRBV6-5 to TRBJ1-2; D possibly corresponds to TRBD1 (5 bases). This CDR3 region has 15 residues. V shed 2 bases and J shed 4 bases, with 14 bases lying between them. Per the germline V gene, CDR1 is MNHEY and CDR2 is SVGAGI. CDR3 sequence reads: CASSYGGVDRYGYTF. The DNA of the CDR3 is TGTGCCAGCAGTTACGGGGGAGTGGACCGCTATGGCTACACCTTC.

DNA for the CDR3: TGTGCCAGCAGCTTGGACCAGGGAGGGTCCAATGAGCAGTTCTTC. Protein: CASSLDQGGSNEQFF. The V gene is TRBV5-4, the J gene TRBJ2-1; 7 bases line up with TRBD2. The length of the CDR3 is 15 residues. The junction had 6 bases not matched to a gene; V was cut back by 0 bases and J by 6 bases. The germline V gene encodes CDR1 SGHNT and CDR2 YYREEE (reference sequence).

The rearrangement links TRBV27 to TRBJ1-5; D may be TRBD1 (6 bases). The ends were cut back, 2 bases at V and 6 bases at J, with 11 bases in the middle. From germline, CDR1 is MNHEY and CDR2 SMNVEV (reference sequence). The CDR3 runs to 14 residues. CDR3 amino acids: CASSLPGDGQPQHF. CDR3 sequence (DNA): TGTGCCAGCAGTTTACCAGGGGATGGTCAGCCCCAGCATTTT.

This chain links TRBV28 with TRBJ2-7, with 7 bases lining up with TRBD2. CDR3 length equals 15 residues. Germline lookup yields CDR1 MDHEN and CDR2 SYDVKM. V was clipped by 7 bases and J by 2 bases; unmatched bases: 11. The CDR3: CASTTPGSGTYEQYF. The CDR3 DNA follows: TGTGCCAGCACCACACCCGGAAGCGGGACCTACGAGCAGTACTTC.

The chain has TRBV5-1 and TRBJ2-1; D remains unclear. Germline-derived CDR1 and CDR2 are SGHRS and YFSETQ. The CDR3 spans 16 residues. Between the trimmed V and J ends, which lost 1 base and 3 bases, there was a span of 14 bases. The CDR3 region has the DNA TGCGCCAGCAGCTTGTCCGGAGCCAATTACTACAATGAGCAGTTCTTC. Translation: CASSLSGANYYNEQFF.

This clone was picked up one time. The rearrangement joins TRBV6-5 to TRBJ2-7; a weak D match, TRBD1 (6 bases). Germline CDR1 reads MNHEY; CDR2 reads SVGAGI. V was clipped by 2 bases and J by 2 bases, with 10 bases between them. This CDR3 has 14 residues. In DNA form, the CDR3 reads TGTGCCAGCAGTTACGACAGGTGGGCCTACGAGCAGTACTTC. It codes for CASSYDRWAYEQYF.

Details on this clone: The same CDR3 can be traced to other DNA sequences in this sample. V usage is TRBV5-1 and J usage is TRBJ1-2; TRBD1 is a possible D gene (6 bases). Germline values: CDR1 SGHRS, CDR2 YFSETQ. The CDR3 contains 15 residues. V shed 1 base and J shed 0 bases, with 10 bases lying between them. The CDR3 nucleotides read TGCGCCAGCAGCTTGTCCGGGGGCTCTAACTATGGCTACACCTTC. Protein: CASSLSGGSNYGYTF.

The V and J genes are TRBV27 and TRBJ2-5, with TRBD2 matching 11 bases. The CDR3 spans 16 residues. Germline loops: CDR1 MNHEY, CDR2 SMNVEV (reference sequence). After removal of 4 bases from V and 8 bases from J, the junction contained 12 bases not matched to a gene. The CDR3 here is CASSYLGTSGVGTQYF. Written as DNA, the CDR3 is TGTGCCAGCAGTTACCTCGGGACTAGCGGAGTAGGCACCCAGTACTTC.

This CDR3 is CASSDPFGKLFF. The CDR3 DNA reads as TGTGCCAGCAGTGATCCTTTCGGAAAACTGTTTTTT. V is TRBV25-1 and J is TRBJ1-4; D not certain. V gave up 3 bases and J gave up 10 bases, with 9 bases separating them. The germline gives CDR1 MGHDK, CDR2 SYGVNS. The CDR3 sequence is 12 residues long. The complete variable domain, with remaining parts taken from reference TRBV25-1 and TRBJ1-4, reads EADIYQTPRYLVIGTGKKITLECSQTMGHDKMYWYQQDPGMELHLIHYSYGVNSTEKGDLSSESTVSRIRTEHFPLTLESARPSHTSQYLCASSDPFGKLFFGSGTQLSVL.

V and J are TRBV7-9 and TRBJ2-1, with TRBD2 identical over 9 bases. V shed 4 bases and J 4 bases; nucleotides not matched to a gene: 8. This CDR3 contains 16 residues. Germline lookup yields CDR1 SEHNR and CDR2 FQNEAQ (reference sequence). The CDR3 DNA reads as TGTGCCAGCAGCTCCCGGGGGCTAGCGGGGTACAATGAGCAGTTCTTC. Translating gives CASSSRGLAGYNEQFF.

The gene calls are TRBV6-1 and TRBJ2-7; D gene unclear. Trimming took off 2 bases at V and 6 bases at J, with 5 bases between the two ends. Germline values: CDR1 MNHNS, CDR2 SASEGT. CDR3 length: 11 amino acids. The chain's CDR3 is CASSEPREQYF. CDR3 bases: TGTGCCAGCAGTGAACCCCGCGAGCAGTACTTC.

The CDR3 DNA reads as TGTGCCAGCAGCGGCTCGACAGGAGGGGATTGGTATGGCTACACCTTC. Translation: CASSGSTGGDWYGYTF. The V call is TRBV5-4, the J call TRBJ1-2; D is perhaps TRBD1 (6 bases). This CDR3 contains 16 residues. Trimming shortened V by 4 bases and J by 5 bases, and 21 bases separated the two germline ends. Germline loops: CDR1 SGHNT, CDR2 YYREEE (reference sequence).

This clone appeared a single time. Other nucleotide sequences in the sample specify the same CDR3. The V call is TRBV15, the J call TRBJ2-7; TRBD2 matches at 9 bases. The V and J ends lost 3 bases and 0 bases, in that order; junction bases with no gene match: 3. Per germline, CDR1 LNHNV and CDR2 YYDKDF (reference sequence). The CDR3 sequence is 15 residues long. CDR3 residues: CATSRRSGSSYEQYF. The CDR3 region has the DNA TGTGCCACCAGCAGGCGTAGCGGGAGCTCCTACGAGCAGTACTTC.

The chain recombines TRBV5-6 with TRBJ2-1; 10 bases agree with TRBD1. CDR1 is SGHDT and CDR2 is YYEEEE in the germline V gene. This CDR3 is 15 amino acids long. After removal of 2 bases from V and 7 bases from J, the junction contained 6 bases not matched to a gene. The DNA for the CDR3 is TGTGCCAGCAGCTTTTTGGGACAGGGGTTGAATGAGCAGTTCTTC. Its translation is CASSFLGQGLNEQFF.

V gene TRBV4-2 combines with J gene TRBJ2-1; maybe TRBD2 (6 bases). The CDR3 covers 17 residues. The germline V gene encodes CDR1 LGHNA and CDR2 YNFKEQ. The V end lost 0 bases, the J end lost 1 base, and 13 bases lay between the germline ends. For the CDR3, the DNA is TGTGCCAGCAGCCAAGAACGGGGAGGAGTATCCTACAATGAGCAGTTCTTC. Its protein product is CASSQERGGVSYNEQFF.

This sequence joins TRBV5-5 and TRBJ1-1; D is possibly TRBD1 (6 bases). The germline CDR1 and CDR2 sequences are SGHKS and YYEKEE (reference sequence). V lost 1 base, J lost 5 bases, and 15 bases lay in between. This CDR3 has 15 residues. The CDR3 region has the DNA TGTGCCAGCAGCTTGTTGGGGGCCTTGGGGACTGAAGCTTTCTTT. It yields the protein CASSLLGALGTEAFF. Combining the CDR3 with reference TRBV5-5 and TRBJ1-1 gives the whole variable domain DAGVTQSPTHLIKTRGQQVTLRCSPISGHKSVSWYQQVLGQGPQFIFQYYEKEERGRGNFPDRFSARQFPNYSSELNVNALLLGDSALYLCASSLLGALGTEAFFGQGTRLTVV.